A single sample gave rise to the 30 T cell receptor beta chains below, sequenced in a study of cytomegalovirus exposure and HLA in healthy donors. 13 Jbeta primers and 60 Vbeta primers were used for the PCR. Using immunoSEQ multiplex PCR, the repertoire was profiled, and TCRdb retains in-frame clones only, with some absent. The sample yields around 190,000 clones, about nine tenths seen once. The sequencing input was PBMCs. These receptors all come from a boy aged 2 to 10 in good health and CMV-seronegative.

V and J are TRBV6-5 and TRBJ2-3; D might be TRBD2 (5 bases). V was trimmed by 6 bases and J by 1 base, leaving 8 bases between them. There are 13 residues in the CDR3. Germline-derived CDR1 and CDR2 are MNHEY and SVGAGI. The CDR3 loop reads CASRARGTDTQYF. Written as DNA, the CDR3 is TGTGCCAGCAGGGCGAGGGGCACAGATACGCAGTATTTT.

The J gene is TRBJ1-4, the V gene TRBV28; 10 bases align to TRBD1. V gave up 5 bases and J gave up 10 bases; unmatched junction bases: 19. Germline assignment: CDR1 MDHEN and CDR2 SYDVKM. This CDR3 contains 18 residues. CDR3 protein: CASSHSGTGAFPVGKLFF. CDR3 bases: TGTGCCAGCAGTCACTCCGGGACAGGGGCCTTCCCCGTGGGAAAACTGTTTTTT.

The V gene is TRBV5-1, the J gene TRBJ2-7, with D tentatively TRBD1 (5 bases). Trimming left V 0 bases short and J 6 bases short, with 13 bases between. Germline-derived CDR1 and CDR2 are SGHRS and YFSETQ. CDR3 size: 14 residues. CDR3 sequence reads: CASSLDSTGTEQYF. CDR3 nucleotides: TGCGCCAGCAGCTTGGATTCCACAGGAACCGAGCAGTACTTC.

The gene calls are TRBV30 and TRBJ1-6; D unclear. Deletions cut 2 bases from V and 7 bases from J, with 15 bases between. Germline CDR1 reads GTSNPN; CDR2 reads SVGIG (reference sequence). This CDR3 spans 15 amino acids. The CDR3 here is CAWSLDPVNNSPLHF. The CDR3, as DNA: TGTGCCTGGAGTCTAGACCCCGTAAACAATTCACCCCTCCACTTT.

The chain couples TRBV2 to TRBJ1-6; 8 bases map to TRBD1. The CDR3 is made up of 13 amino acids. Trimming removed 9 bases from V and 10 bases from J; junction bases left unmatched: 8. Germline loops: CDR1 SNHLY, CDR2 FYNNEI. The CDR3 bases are TGTGCCAGTCTACAGGGGGGGGACTCACCCCTCCACTTT. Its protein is CASLQGGDSPLHF.

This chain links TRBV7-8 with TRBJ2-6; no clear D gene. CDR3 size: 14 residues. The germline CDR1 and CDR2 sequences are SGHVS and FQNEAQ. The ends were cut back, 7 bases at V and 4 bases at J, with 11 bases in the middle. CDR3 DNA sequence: TGTGCCAGCAATCCAGACACCGGGGCCAACGTCCTGACTTTC. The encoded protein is CASNPDTGANVLTF. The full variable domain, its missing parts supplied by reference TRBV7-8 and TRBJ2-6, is GAGVSQSPRYKVAKRGQDVALRCDPISGHVSLFWYQQALGQGPEFLTYFQNEAQLDKSGLPSDRFFAERPEGSVSTLKIQRTQQEDSAVYLCASNPDTGANVLTFGAGSRLTVL.

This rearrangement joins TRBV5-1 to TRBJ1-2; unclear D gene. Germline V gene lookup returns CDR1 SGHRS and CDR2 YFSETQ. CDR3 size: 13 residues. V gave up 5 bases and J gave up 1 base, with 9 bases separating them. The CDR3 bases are TGCGCCAGCAGACCAGGAGGTAACTATGGCTACACCTTC. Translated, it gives CASRPGGNYGYTF.

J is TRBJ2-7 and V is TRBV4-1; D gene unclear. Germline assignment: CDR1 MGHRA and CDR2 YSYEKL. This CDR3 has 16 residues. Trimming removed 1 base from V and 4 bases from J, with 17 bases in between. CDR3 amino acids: CASSQGPDTVSYEQYF. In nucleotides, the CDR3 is TGCGCCAGCAGCCAAGGACCAGACACAGTATCTTACGAGCAGTACTTC.

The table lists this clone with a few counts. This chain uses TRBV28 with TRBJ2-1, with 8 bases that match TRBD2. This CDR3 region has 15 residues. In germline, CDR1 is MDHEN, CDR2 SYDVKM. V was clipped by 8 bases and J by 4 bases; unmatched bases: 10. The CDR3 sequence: CASGKAGVQYNEQFF. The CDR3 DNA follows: TGTGCCAGCGGTAAAGCGGGAGTGCAATACAATGAGCAGTTCTTC.

CDR3 nucleotide sequence: TGTGCCAGCAGTCCAGGACAGAACAATCAGCCCCAGCATTTT. Protein: CASSPGQNNQPQHF. This chain joins TRBV6-1 and TRBJ1-5; TRBD1 is a possible D gene (6 bases). The CDR3 runs to 14 residues. Trimming shortened V by 5 bases and J by 3 bases, and 11 bases separated the two germline ends. From germline, CDR1 is MNHNS and CDR2 SASEGT.

This chain's CDR3 is CASRTSGGETQYF. In nucleotides, the CDR3 is TGCGCCAGCCGCACGAGCGGGGGAGAGACCCAGTACTTC. J is TRBJ2-5 and V is TRBV5-1; 8 bases match TRBD2. This CDR3 is built from 13 residues. Germline loops: CDR1 SGHRS, CDR2 YFSETQ. V dropped 7 bases and J dropped 4; count of bases not matched to a gene: 6. Complete variable domain (other parts from reference TRBV5-1 and TRBJ2-5): KAGVTQTPRYLIKTRGQQVTLSCSPISGHRSVSWYQQTPGQGLQFLFEYFSETQRNKGNFPGRFSGRQFSNSRSEMNVSTLELGDSALYLCASRTSGGETQYFGPGTRLLVL.

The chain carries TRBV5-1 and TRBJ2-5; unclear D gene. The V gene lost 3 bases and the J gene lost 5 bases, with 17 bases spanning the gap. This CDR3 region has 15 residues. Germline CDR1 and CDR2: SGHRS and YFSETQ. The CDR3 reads CASSSNTNSRETQYF. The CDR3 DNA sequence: TGCGCCAGCAGCTCAAATACCAACAGTCGGGAGACCCAGTACTTC. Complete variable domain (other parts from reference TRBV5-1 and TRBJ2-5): KAGVTQTPRYLIKTRGQQVTLSCSPISGHRSVSWYQQTPGQGLQFLFEYFSETQRNKGNFPGRFSGRQFSNSRSEMNVSTLELGDSALYLCASSSNTNSRETQYFGPGTRLLVL.

This chain's CDR3 is CASSTEGYGYTF. The DNA of the CDR3 is TGTGCCAGCAGTACAGAGGGCTATGGCTACACCTTC. The J gene is TRBJ1-2, the V gene TRBV6-1; the D is unclear. V lost 5 bases to trimming and J lost 4 bases, with 8 bases between them. CDR1 and CDR2 from the germline V gene are MNHNS and SASEGT. The CDR3 is 12 residues long.

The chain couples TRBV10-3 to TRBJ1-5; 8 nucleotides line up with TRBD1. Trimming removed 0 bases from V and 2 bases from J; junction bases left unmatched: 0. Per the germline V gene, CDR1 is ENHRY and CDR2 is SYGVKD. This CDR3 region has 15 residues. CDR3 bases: TGTGCCATCAGTGAGTCACAGGGGGGCAATCAGCCCCAGCATTTT. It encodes CAISESQGGNQPQHF.

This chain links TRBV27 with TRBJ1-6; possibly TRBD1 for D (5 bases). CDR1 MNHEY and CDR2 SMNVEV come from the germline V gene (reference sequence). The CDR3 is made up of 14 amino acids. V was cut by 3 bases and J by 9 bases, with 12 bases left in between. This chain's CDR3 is CASSFWGQGSPLHF. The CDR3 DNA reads TGTGCCAGCAGTTTTTGGGGCCAGGGTTCACCCCTCCACTTT.

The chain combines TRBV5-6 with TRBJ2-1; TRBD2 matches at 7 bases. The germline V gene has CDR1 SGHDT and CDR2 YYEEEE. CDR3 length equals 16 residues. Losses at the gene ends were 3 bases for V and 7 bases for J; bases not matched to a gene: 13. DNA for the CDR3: TGTGCCAGCAGCTCCATTCGGGAGGCTAGGAGGAATGAGCAGTTCTTC. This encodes CASSSIREARRNEQFF.

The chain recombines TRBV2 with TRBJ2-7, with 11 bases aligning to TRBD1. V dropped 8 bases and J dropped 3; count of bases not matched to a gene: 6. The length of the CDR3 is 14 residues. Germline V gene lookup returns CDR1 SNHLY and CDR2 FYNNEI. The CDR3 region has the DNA TGTGCCAGCTGGACAGGGGGCCGTAGCTACGAGCAGTACTTC. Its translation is CASWTGGRSYEQYF. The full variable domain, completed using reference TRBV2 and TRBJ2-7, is EPEVTQTPSHQVTQMGQEVILRCVPISNHLYFYWYRQILGQKVEFLVSFYNNEISEKSEIFDDQFSVERPDGSNFTLKIRSTKLEDSAMYFCASWTGGRSYEQYFGPGTRLTVT.

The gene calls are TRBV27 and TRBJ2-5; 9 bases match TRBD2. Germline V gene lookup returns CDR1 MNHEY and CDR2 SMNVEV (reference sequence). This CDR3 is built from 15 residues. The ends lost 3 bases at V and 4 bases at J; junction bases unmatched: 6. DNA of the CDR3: TGTGCCAGCAGTTTTGGCGGGAGGGGGGGAGAGACCCAGTACTTC. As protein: CASSFGGRGGETQYF.

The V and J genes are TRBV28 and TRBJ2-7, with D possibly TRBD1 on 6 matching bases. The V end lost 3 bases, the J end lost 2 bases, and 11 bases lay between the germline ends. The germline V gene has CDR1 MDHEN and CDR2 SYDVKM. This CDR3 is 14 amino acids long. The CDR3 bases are TGTGCCAGCAGTTTCTACAGGGCAGCCTACGAGCAGTACTTC. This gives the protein CASSFYRAAYEQYF.

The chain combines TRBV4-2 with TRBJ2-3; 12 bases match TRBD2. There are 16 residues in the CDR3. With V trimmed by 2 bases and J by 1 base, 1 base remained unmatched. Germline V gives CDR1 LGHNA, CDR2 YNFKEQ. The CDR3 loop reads CASSQRLAGGTDTQYF. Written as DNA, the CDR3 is TGTGCCAGCAGCCAACGACTAGCGGGGGGCACAGATACGCAGTATTTT.

CDR3 sequence reads: CASSPGGDYNEQFF. CDR3 coding DNA: TGCGCCAGCAGCCCCGGGGGGGATTACAATGAGCAGTTCTTC. The rearrangement links TRBV5-1 to TRBJ2-1; 8 nucleotides align to TRBD2. From germline, CDR1 is SGHRS and CDR2 YFSETQ. The CDR3 covers 14 residues. V lost 4 bases and J lost 4; bases outside the gene matches: 4.

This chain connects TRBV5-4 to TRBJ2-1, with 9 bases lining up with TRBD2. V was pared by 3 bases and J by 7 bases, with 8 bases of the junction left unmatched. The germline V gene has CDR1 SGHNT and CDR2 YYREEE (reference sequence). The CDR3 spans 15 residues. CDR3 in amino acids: CASSWGVSGGNEQFF. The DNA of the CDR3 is TGTGCCAGCAGCTGGGGGGTTAGCGGGGGAAATGAGCAGTTCTTC.

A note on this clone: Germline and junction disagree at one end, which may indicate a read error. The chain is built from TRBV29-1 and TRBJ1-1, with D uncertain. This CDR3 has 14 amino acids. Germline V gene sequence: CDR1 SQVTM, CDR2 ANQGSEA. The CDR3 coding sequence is TGCAGCGTTGGGAGGGCTGGGAGTGACACCGAAGCTTTCTTT. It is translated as CSVGRAGSDTEAFF.

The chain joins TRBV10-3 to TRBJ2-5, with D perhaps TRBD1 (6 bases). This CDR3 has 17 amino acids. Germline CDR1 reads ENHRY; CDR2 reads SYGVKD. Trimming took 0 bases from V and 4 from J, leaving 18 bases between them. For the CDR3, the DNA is TGTGCCATCAGTGAGTCGCGTGTGGGGGCGAGCGGAGAGACCCAGTACTTC. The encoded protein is CAISESRVGASGETQYF.

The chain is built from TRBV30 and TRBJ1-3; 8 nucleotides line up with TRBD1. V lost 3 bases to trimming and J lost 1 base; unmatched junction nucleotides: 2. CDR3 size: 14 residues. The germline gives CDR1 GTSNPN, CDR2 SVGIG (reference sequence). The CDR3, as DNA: TGTGCCTGGAGGGACAGGGCGTCTGGAAACACCATATATTTT. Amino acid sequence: CAWRDRASGNTIYF. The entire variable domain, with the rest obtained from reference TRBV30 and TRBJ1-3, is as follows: SQTIHQWPATLVQPVGSPLSLECTVEGTSNPNLYWYRQAAGRGLQLLFYSVGIGQISSEVPQNLSASRPQDRQFILSSKKLLLSDSGFYLCAWRDRASGNTIYFGEGSWLTVV.

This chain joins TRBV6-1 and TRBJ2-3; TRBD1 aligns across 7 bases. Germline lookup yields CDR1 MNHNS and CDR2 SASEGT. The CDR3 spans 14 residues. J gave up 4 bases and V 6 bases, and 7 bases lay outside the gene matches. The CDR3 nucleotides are TGTGCCAGCAGATTAGACAGGGTGGCAGATACGCAGTATTTT. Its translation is CASRLDRVADTQYF.

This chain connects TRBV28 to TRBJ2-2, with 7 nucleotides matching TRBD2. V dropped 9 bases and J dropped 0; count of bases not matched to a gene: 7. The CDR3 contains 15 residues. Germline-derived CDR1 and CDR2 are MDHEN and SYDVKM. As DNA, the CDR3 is TGTGCCAGTCGCGCGGGGACTACGAACACCGGGGAGCTGTTTTTT. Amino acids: CASRAGTTNTGELFF.

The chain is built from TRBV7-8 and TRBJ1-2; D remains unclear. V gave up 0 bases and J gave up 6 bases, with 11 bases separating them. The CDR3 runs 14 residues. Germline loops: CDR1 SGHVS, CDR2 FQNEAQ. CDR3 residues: CASSLARAIDGYTF. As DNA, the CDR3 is TGTGCCAGCAGCTTAGCGCGAGCGATTGATGGCTACACCTTC. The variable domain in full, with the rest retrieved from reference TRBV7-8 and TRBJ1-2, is GAGVSQSPRYKVAKRGQDVALRCDPISGHVSLFWYQQALGQGPEFLTYFQNEAQLDKSGLPSDRFFAERPEGSVSTLKIQRTQQEDSAVYLCASSLARAIDGYTFGSGTRLTVV.

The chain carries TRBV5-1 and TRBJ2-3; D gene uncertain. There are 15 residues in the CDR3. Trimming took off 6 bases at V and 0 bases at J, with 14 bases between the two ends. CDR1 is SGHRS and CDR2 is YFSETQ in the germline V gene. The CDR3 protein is CASKLRSDSTDTQYF. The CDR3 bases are TGCGCCAGCAAGCTTCGGAGCGACAGCACAGATACGCAGTATTTT.

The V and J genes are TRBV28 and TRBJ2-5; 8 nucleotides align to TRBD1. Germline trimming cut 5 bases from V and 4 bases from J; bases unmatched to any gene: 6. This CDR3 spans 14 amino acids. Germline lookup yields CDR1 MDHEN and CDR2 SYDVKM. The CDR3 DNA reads TGTGCCAGCAGTCGGGGACAGGCGGGAGAGACCCAGTACTTC. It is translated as CASSRGQAGETQYF.